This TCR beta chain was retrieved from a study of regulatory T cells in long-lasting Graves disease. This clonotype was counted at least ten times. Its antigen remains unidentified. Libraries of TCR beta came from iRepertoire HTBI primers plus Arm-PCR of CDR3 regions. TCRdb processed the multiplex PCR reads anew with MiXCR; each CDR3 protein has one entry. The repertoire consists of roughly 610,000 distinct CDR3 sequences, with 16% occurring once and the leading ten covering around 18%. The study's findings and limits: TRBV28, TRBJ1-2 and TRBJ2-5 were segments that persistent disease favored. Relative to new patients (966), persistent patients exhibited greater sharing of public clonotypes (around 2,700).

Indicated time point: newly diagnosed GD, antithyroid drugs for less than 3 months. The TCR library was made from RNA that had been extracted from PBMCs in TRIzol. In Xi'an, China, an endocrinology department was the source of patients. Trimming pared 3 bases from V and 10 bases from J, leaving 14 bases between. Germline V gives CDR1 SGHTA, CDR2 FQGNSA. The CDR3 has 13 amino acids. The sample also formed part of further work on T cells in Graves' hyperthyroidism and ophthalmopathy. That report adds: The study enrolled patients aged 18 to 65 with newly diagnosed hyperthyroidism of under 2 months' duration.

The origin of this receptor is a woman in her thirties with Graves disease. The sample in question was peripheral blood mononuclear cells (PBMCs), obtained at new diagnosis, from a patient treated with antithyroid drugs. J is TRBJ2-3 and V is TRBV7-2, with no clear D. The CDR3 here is CASSFSTNPAQYF. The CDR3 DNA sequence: TGTGCCAGCAGCTTTTCAACCAACCCCGCGCAGTATTTT.